Sequencing of this TCR beta chain was carried out in a study of cytotoxic CD8 clonotypes in ibrutinib-treated CLL. Overall study findings and caveats: The public clonotypes identified were infrequent and showed contraction or stability on treatment.

Only in-frame clones appear in the TCRdb table, and some are missing; sequencing was by immunoSEQ multiplex PCR. The repertoire has about 310,000 clones, about 80% of them found once; the top ten carry 6.5% to 8.5%. The CDR3 contains 13 residues. Between the trimmed V and J ends, which lost 3 bases and 1 base, there was a span of 7 bases. CDR1 and CDR2 (germline): SEHNR, FQNEAQ (reference sequence). On this clone itself: The antigen is undetermined.

The TCR originated in a human donor with chronic lymphocytic leukemia. The input for sequencing was PBMCs, taken before ibrutinib treatment. This rearrangement joins TRBV7-9 to TRBJ2-7; a possible D gene is TRBD2 (5 bases). The CDR3 DNA sequence: TGTGCCAGCAGCTTCGGGGAATCCTACGAGCAGTACTTC. Translation gives CASSFGESYEQYF.